This T cell receptor (beta chain) was documented in a study of T-cell reconstitution after alpha-beta-depleted transplantation in children. Study-level findings and limits: In patients about two months after transplant, alpha-beta T cells reportedly arose from several hundred expanded graft clones.

Concerning this clonotype itself: Its cognate antigen is unknown.

The J segment lost 3 bases and the V segment lost 5 bases, leaving 5 bases of the junction unmatched. CDR1 and CDR2 from the germline V gene are MNHEY and SMNVEV (reference sequence). The CDR3 is 16 amino acids. As it was prepared, the TCRbeta library received unique molecular identifiers. TCRdb ran MiXCR on the PCR reads and lists one entry per CDR3 protein. This table has a few hundred thousand distinct CDR3 sequences, around 25% appearing once. This receptor was taken from a male patient between 5 and 17 years old who had a stem cell transplant for acute lymphoblastic leukemia, so the T cells may come from the graft donor. The source was PBMCs, mostly from graft donor cells, collected 180 days after TCRalphabeta/CD19-depleted stem cell transplant. The chain links TRBV27 to TRBJ1-6, with 9 positions matching TRBD1. Written as DNA, the CDR3 is TGTGCCAGCAGTATGAACAGGGGGCTCTATAATTCACCCCTCCACTTT. Amino acids: CASSMNRGLYNSPLHF.